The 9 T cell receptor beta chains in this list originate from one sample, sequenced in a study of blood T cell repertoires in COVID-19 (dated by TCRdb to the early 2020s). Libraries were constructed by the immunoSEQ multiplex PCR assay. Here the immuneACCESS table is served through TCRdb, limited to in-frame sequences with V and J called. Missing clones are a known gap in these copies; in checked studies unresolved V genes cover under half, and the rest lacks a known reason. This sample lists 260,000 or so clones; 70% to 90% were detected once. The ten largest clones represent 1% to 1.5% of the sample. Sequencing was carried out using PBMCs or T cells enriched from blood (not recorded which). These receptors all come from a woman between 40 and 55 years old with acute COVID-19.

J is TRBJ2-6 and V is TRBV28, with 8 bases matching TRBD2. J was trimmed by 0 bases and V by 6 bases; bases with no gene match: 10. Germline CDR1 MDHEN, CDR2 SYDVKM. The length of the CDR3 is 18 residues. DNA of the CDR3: TGTGCCAGCAGCCTCGCCGGGGCGGGAGGCTCTGGGGCCAACGTCCTGACTTTC. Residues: CASSLAGAGGSGANVLTF.

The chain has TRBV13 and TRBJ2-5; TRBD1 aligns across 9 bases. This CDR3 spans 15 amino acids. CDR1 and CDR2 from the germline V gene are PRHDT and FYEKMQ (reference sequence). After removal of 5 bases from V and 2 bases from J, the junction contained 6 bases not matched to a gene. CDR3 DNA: TGTGCCAGCAGCCCCGAACAGGGGGCTCAAGAGACCCAGTACTTC. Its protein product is CASSPEQGAQETQYF.

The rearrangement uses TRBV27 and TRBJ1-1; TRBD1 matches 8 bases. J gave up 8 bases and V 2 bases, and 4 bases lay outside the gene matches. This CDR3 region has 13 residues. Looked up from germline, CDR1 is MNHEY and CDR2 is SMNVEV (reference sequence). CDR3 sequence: CASSLGTGVEAFF. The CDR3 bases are TGTGCCAGCAGTTTAGGGACAGGTGTGGAAGCTTTCTTT.

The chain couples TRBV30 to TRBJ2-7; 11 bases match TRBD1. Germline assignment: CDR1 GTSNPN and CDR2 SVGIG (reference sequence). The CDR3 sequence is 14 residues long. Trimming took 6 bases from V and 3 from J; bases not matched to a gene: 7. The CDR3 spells CACTSGTGGYEQYF. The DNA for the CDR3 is TGTGCCTGTACCTCCGGGACAGGGGGCTACGAGCAGTACTTC.

CDR3 region: CASRLSRGRINYEQYV. The CDR3, as DNA: TGTGCAAGTCGCCTCAGTCGAGGGAGGATAAACTACGAGCAGTACGTC. The V call is TRBV12-2, the J call TRBJ2-7; whether TRBD2, the table's D call, matches the DNA was not checked. TRBV12-2 is deemed a pseudogene. This CDR3 contains 16 residues.

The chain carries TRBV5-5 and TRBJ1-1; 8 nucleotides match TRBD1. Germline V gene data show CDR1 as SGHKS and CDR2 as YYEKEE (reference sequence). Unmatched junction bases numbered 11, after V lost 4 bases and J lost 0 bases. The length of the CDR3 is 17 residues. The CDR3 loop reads CASSNQPRTGMNTEAFF. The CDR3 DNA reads TGTGCCAGCAGCAATCAACCAAGGACAGGGATGAACACTGAAGCTTTCTTT.

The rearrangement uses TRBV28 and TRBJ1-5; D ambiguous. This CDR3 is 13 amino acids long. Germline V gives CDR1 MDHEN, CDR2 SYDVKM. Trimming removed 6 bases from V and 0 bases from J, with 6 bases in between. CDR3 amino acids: CASRSFSNQPQHF. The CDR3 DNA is TGTGCCAGCAGATCTTTTAGCAATCAGCCCCAGCATTTT.

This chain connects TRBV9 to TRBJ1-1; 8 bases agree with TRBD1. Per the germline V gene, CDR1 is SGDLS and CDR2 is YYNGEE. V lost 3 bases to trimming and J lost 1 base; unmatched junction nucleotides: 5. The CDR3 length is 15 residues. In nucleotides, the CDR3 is TGTGCCAGCAGCGCAGAGGGGACAGGGAACACTGAAGCTTTCTTT. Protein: CASSAEGTGNTEAFF.

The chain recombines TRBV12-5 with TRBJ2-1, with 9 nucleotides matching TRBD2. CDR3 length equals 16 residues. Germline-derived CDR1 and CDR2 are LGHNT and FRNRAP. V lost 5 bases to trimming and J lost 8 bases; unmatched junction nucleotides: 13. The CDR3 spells CASGLRAGGPSDEQFF. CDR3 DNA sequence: TGTGCTAGTGGTCTGCGGGCGGGAGGGCCATCGGATGAGCAGTTCTTC.